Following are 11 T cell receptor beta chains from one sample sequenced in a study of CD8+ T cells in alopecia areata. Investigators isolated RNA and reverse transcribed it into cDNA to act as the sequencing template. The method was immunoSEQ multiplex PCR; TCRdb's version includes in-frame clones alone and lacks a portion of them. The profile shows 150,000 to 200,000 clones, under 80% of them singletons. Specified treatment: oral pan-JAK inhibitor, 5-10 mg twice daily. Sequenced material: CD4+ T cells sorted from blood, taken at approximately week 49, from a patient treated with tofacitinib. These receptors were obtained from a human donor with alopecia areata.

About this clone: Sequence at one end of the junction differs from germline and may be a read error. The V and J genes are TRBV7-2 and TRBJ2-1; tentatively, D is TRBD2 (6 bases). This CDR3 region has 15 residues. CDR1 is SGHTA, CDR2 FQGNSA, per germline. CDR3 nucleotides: TGTGCCAGCAGCTTAGGACAAGGAGGGTACAATGAACAGTTCTTC. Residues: CASSLGQGGYNEQFF.

Written as DNA, the CDR3 is TGTGCCAGCAGCCCAACAGCAGGGGAGAAAGAAAAACTGTTTTTT. Translated: CASSPTAGEKEKLFF. The chain joins TRBV5-6 to TRBJ1-4; D may be TRBD1 (6 bases). Germline V gives CDR1 SGHDT, CDR2 YYEEEE. This CDR3 has 15 amino acids. Deletions cut 4 bases from V and 8 bases from J, with 18 bases between.

Written as DNA, the CDR3 is TGCGCCAGCAGCTTGGTAGGGACCCCCGAGGGGGAGCAGTACTTC. The encoded protein is CASSLVGTPEGEQYF. The chain couples TRBV5-1 to TRBJ2-7, with D tentatively TRBD1 or TRBD2 (5 bases each). The CDR3 covers 15 residues. The V gene's germline CDR1 is SGHRS and CDR2 YFSETQ. Trimming took 0 bases from V and 7 from J, leaving 17 bases between them.

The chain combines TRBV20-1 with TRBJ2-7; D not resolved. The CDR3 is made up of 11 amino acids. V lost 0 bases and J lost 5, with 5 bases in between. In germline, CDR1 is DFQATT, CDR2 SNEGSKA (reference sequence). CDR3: CSARDPNEQYF. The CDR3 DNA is TGCAGTGCTAGAGATCCCAACGAGCAGTACTTC.

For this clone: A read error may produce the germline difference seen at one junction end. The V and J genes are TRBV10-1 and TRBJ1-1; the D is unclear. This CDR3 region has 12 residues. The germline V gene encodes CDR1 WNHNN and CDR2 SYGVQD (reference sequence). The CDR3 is CASSENYEELTF. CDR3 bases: TGCGCCAGCAGTGAGAATTATGAGGAGCTCACCTTT.

The CDR3 DNA is TGTGCCAGCAGCCCCGGACTAGCGGGGAGAGAGACCCAGTACTTC. Its translation is CASSPGLAGRETQYF. The chain recombines TRBV11-3 with TRBJ2-5, with 12 bases matching TRBD2. J was trimmed by 4 bases and V by 5 bases; bases with no gene match: 5. This CDR3 contains 15 residues. Germline CDR1 is SGHNT and CDR2 is YENEEA.

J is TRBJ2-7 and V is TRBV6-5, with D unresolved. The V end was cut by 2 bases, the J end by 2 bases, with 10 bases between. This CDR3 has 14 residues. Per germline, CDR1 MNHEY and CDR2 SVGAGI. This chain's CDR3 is CASSYRQPAYEQYF. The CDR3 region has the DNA TGTGCCAGCAGTTACCGGCAACCAGCCTACGAGCAGTACTTC.

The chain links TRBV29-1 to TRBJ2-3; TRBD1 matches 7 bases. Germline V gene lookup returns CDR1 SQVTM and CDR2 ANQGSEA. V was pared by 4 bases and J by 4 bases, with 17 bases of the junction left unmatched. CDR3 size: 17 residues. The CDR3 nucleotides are TGCAGCGTTGTTGCCCCCGAACGAGACAGGGACCCAGATACGCAGTATTTT. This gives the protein CSVVAPERDRDPDTQYF.

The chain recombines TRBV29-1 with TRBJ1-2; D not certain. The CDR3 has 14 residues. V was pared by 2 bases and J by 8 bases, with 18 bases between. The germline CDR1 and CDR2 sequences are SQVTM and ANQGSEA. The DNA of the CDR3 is TGCAGCGTTGAACGGGGTCGGGAGGCGGAAGGCTACACCTTC. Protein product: CSVERGREAEGYTF.

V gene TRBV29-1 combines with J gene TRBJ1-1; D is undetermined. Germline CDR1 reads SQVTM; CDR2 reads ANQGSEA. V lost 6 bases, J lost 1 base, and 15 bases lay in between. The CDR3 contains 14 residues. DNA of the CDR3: TGCAGCGTCCTGGGCGGGGTGGAGAACACTGAAGCTTTCTTT. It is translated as CSVLGGVENTEAFF.

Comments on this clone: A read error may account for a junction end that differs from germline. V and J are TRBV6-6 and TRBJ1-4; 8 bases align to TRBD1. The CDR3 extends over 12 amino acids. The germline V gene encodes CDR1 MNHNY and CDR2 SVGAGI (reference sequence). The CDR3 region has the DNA TGTGCCAGCAGCGTTCTCGGGGACAGGCTCGATTTT. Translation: CASSVLGDRLDF.